This T cell receptor (beta chain) appears in the sequencing data of a study of graft-versus-host responses after intestinal transplantation. Overall study: Transplant recipients had multivisceral, liver-intestinal, or isolated intestinal grafts. Induction with anti-thymocyte globulin, then tacrolimus and steroids for roughly 3 years, was given to all recipients. Study results and limitations: Analysis identified GvH clones in recipient marrow, with some appearing first in ileum or blood.

In the case of this clone: The antigen is unknown.

The protocol was immunoSEQ multiplex PCR, while the TCRdb copy is restricted to in-frame clones and leaves out a portion. The sample yields some 90,000 clones, 90% to 95% seen once. Germline CDR1 WSHSY, CDR2 SAAADI. With 4 bases removed from V and 3 bases from J, the gap between germline ends came to 12 bases. This CDR3 region has 14 residues. This TCR was sampled from a human donor who received an intestinal transplant. The chain has TRBV10-2 and TRBJ1-1, with TRBD1 as a possible D gene (5 bases). The sequencing here drew on unstimulated CD8+ T cells sorted from spleen or lymph node cells, taken before intestinal transplant. The CDR3 is CASSGSGGDTEAFF. The CDR3 nucleotides read TGCGCCAGCAGTGGATCAGGAGGGGACACTGAAGCTTTCTTT.